The T cell receptor beta chain described here comes from a study of graft-versus-host responses after intestinal transplantation. The wider study: Recipients had multivisceral, liver-intestinal, or isolated intestinal transplants. Anti-thymocyte globulin induction was given to all recipients, followed by tacrolimus and steroids for about 3 years.

Study-wide results and limits: Early post-transplant HvG declines were associated with peak circulating GvH clone levels. Ileal or blood samples showed some GvH clones first, and such clones were also found in recipient marrow.

Worth noting for this clone: Its antigen remains unidentified.

The repertoire was sequenced with immunoSEQ multiplex PCR; TCRdb's copy has only in-frame clones and lacks some. The sample lists 43,000 or so clones, about 95% occurring once. Specimen: PBMCs, collected approximately 360 days after intestinal transplant. This receptor was taken from a human patient who received an intestinal transplant, so some T cells may come from the graft donor.

The CDR3 here is CASSQGTGFYEQYF. DNA for the CDR3: TGTGCCAGCAGTCAAGGGACAGGGTTCTACGAGCAGTACTTC. The V call is TRBV6-6, the J call TRBJ2-7, with 9 positions matching TRBD1. After removal of 5 bases from V and 3 bases from J, the junction contained 5 bases not matched to a gene. The germline CDR1 and CDR2 sequences are MNHNY and SVGAGI (reference sequence). The CDR3 sequence is 14 residues long.